The following is a T cell receptor (beta chain) sequence with its context. Libraries were prepared by immunoSEQ multiplex PCR; TCRdb keeps only in-frame clonotypes and omits some of them. The table shows 350,000 to 450,000 clones, with 75% to 95% occurring only once. These data come from a study of control samples from healthy donors and cancer patients. This CDR3 region has 16 residues. Per the germline V gene, CDR1 is MGHRA and CDR2 is YSYEKL. The V gene lost 1 base and the J gene lost 3 bases, with 16 bases spanning the gap. This TCR was recovered from a man aged 35 to 55 with head and neck cancer. This chain joins TRBV4-1 and TRBJ2-7; D tentatively fits TRBD1 or TRBD2 (6 bases each). Sequencing was performed on PBMCs. CDR3 sequence reads: CASSQGQTGGHYEQYF. The CDR3 coding sequence is TGCGCCAGCAGCCAAGGGCAGACCGGGGGCCACTACGAGCAGTACTTC.